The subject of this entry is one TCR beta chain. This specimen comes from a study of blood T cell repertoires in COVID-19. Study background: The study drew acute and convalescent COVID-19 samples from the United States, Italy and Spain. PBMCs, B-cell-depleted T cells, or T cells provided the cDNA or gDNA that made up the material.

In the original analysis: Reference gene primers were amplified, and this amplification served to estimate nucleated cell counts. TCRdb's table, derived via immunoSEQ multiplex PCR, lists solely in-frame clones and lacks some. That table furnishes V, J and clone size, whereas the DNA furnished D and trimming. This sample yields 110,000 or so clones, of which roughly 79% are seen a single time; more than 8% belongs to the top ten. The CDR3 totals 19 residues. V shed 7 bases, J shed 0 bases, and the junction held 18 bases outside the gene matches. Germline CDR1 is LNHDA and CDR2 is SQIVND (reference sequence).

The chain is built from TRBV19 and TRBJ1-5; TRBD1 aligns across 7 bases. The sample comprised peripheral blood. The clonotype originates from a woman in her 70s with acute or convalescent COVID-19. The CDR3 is CASTPLRTGLPGSNQPQHF. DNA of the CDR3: TGTGCCAGTACCCCCCTCCGGACAGGCTTACCAGGTAGCAATCAGCCCCAGCATTTT.